This T cell receptor (beta chain) is from a study of shared clonotypes between healthy human individuals. Study-wide points: There were few donors, and this limited the genetic and exposure-history diversity represented.

This clone was recorded a few times. Its antigen is still unknown. Genomic DNA of each subset was evenly split across several immunoSEQ plates. Some clones are missing from TCRdb's copy, which holds only in-frame ones; the method was immunoSEQ multiplex PCR. This table holds about 190,000 clones, over 50% found once. Trimming at V came to 11 bases and at J to 3 bases, leaving 2 bases not matched to a gene. The CDR3 has 12 residues. Per the germline V gene, CDR1 is MRHNA and CDR2 is SNTAGT. The chain has TRBV6-4 and TRBJ1-1, with 11 positions matching TRBD1. The receptor's source is a man between 25 and 39 years old in good health. The sequenced sample was memory CD4+ T cells sorted from blood. Subset in this sample: CD45RA-negative fraction. Written as DNA, the CDR3 is TGTGCCGGACAGGGGGCGGACACTGAAGCTTTCTTT. Encoded protein: CAGQGADTEAFF.